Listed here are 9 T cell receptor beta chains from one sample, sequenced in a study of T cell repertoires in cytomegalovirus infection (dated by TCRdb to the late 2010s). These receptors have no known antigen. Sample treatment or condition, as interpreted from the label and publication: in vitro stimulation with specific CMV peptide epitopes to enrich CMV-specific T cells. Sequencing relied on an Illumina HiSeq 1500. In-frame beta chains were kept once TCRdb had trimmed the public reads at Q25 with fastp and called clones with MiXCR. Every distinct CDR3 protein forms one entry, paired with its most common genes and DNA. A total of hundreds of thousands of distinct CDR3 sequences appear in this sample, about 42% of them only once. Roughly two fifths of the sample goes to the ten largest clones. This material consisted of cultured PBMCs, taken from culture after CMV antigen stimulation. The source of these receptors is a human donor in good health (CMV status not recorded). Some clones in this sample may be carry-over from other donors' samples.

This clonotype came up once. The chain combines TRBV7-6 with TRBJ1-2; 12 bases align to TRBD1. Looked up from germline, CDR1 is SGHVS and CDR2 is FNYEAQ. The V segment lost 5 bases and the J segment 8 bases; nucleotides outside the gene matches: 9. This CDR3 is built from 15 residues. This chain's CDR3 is CASSIWDRGLQGYTF. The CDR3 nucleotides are TGTGCCAGCAGCATTTGGGACAGGGGGCTGCAAGGCTACACCTTC.

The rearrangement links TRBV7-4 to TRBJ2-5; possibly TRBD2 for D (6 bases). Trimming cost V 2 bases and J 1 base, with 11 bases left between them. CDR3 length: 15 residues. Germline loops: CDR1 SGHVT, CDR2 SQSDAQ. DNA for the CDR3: TGTGCCAGCAGCTTACAGGCTAGCGTCCAAGAGACCCAGTACTTC. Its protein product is CASSLQASVQETQYF.

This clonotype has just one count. DNA for the CDR3: TGTGCCAGCAGCTGGTCGACAGGGTATCAAGCTAACTATGGCTACACCTTC. Translated, it gives CASSWSTGYQANYGYTF. This chain connects TRBV5-6 to TRBJ1-2; 7 nucleotides match TRBD1. CDR1 and CDR2 from the germline V gene are SGHDT and YYEEEE. This CDR3 comprises 17 residues. The V segment lost 3 bases and the J segment 0 bases; nucleotides outside the gene matches: 11.

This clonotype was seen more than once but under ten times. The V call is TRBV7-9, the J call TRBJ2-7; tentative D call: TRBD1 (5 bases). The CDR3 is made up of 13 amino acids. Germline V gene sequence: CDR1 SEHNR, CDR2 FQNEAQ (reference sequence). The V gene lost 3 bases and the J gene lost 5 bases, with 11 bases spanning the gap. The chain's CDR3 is CASSFFRANEQYF. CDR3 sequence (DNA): TGTGCCAGCAGCTTTTTCAGGGCCAACGAGCAGTACTTC.

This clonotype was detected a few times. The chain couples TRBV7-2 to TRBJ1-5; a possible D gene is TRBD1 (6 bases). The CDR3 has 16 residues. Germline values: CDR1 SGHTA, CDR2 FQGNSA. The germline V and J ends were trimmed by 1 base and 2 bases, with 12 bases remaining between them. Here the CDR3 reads CASSLGWGRGNQPQHF. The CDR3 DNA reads TGTGCCAGCAGCTTAGGTTGGGGGCGAGGCAATCAGCCCCAGCATTTT.

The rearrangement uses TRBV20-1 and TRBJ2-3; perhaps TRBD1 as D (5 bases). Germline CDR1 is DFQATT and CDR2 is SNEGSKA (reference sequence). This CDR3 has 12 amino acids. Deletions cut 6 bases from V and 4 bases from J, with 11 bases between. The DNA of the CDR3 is TGCAGTGCGGGGCTAGGCCCAGATACGCAGTATTTT. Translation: CSAGLGPDTQYF.

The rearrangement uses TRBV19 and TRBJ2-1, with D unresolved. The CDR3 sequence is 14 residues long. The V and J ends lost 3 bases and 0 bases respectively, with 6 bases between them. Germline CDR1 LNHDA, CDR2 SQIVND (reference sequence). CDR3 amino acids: CASSIQSSYNEQFF. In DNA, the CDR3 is TGTGCCAGTAGTATTCAGAGCTCCTACAATGAGCAGTTCTTC.

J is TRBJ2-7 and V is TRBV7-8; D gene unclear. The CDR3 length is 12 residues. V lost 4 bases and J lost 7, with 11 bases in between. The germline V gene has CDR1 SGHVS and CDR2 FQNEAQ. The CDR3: CASSSRAWEQYF. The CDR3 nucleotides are TGTGCCAGCAGCTCAAGGGCGTGGGAGCAGTACTTC.

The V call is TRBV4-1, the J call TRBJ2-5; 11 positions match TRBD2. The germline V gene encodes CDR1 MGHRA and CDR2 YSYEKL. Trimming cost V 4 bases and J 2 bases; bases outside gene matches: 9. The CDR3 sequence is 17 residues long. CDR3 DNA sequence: TGCGCCAGCAGCCGTATCCCGGGACTAGCGGTGCAAGAGACCCAGTACTTC. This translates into CASSRIPGLAVQETQYF.